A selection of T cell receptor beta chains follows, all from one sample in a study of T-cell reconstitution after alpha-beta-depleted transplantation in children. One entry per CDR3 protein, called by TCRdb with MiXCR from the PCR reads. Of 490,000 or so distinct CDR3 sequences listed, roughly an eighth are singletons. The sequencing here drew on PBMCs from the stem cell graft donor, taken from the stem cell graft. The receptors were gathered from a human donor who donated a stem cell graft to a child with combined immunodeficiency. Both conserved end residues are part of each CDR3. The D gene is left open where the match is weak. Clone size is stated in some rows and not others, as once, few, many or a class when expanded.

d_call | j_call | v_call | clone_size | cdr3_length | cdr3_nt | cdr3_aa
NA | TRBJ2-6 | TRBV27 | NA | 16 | TGTGCCAGCAGTCAGACAGGTCCCTTTGGGGCCAACGTCCTGACTTTC | CASSQTGPFGANVLTF
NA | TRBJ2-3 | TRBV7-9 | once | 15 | TGTGCCAGCAGCTCCTTTCAGGGGCTAACAGATACGCAGTATTTT | CASSSFQGLTDTQYF
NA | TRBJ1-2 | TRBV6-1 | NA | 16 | TGTGCCAGCAGTGAAGCTTTCGGCGGGAACTTCTATGGCTACACCTTC | CASSEAFGGNFYGYTF
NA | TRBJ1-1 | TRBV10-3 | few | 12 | TGTGCCATCAGTGCTGGGTCCGCCGAAGCTTTCTTT | CAISAGSAEAFF
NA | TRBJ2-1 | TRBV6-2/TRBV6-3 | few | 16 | TGTGCCAGCAGTCCGCCCCCGGGAGTAGCTCACAATGAGCAGTTCTTC | CASSPPPGVAHNEQFF
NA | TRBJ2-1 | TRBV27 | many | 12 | TGTTCGACAGGAGTCCCCTACAATGAGCAGTTCTTC | CSTGVPYNEQFF
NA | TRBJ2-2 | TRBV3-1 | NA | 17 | TGTGCCAGCAGCCAAGATGGGGGGGGCCGTGGCACCGGGGAGCTGTTTTTT | CASSQDGGGRGTGELFF
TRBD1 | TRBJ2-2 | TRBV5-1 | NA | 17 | TGCGCCAGCAGCTTTATGCGACAGGGGGCGGACACCGGGGAGCTGTTTTTT | CASSFMRQGADTGELFF
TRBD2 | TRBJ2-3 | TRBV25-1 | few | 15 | TGTGCCAGCAGGGCCGGGACTAGCGTGTCGGGTACGCAGTATTTT | CASRAGTSVSGTQYF
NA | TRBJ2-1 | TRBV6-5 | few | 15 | TGTGCCAGCAGTTCTCCGGGGGTTTATTACAATGAGCAGTTCTTC | CASSSPGVYYNEQFF
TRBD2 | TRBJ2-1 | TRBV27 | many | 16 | TGTGCCAGCAGCCCTGCCCCCGGGAGGTCGAACAATGAGCAGTTCTTC | CASSPAPGRSNNEQFF
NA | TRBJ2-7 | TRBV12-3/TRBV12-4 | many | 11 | TGTGCCAGCAGTCAATTGGACGAGCAGTACTTC | CASSQLDEQYF
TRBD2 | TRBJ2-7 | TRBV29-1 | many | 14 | TGCAGCGTCCTCGGGACTAGCGTATCCTACGAGCAGTACTTC | CSVLGTSVSYEQYF
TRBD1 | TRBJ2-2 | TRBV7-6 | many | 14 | TGTGCCAGCAGCCAACCGACAGGGTCCGGGGAGCTGTTTTTT | CASSQPTGSGELFF
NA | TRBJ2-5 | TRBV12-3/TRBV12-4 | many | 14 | TGTGCCAGCAGTCCGACTGGAGATCAAGAGACCCAGTACTTC | CASSPTGDQETQYF
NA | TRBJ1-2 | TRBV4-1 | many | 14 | TGCGCCAGCAGCCTTGCCGGGACACCAGGGGGCTACACCTTC | CASSLAGTPGGYTF
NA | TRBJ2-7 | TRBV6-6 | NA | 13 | TGTGCCAGCAGTTACGGCTATCGGATCGAGCAGTACTTC | CASSYGYRIEQYF
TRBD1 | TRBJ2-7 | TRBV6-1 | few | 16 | TGTGCCAGCAGCTTTGGTCCGGGACAGGGTTCCTACGAGCAGTACTTC | CASSFGPGQGSYEQYF
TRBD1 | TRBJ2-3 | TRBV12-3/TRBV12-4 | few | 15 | TGTGCCAGCAGCTACGGGACAGGGGGTATAGATACGCAGTATTTT | CASSYGTGGIDTQYF
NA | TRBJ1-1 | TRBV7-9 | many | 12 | TGTGCCAGCAGCTTAGACTTGACTGAAGCTTTCTTT | CASSLDLTEAFF
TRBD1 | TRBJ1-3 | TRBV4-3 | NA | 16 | TGCGCCAGCAGCCAAGATGACAGGGAAGCTGGAAACACCATATATTTT | CASSQDDREAGNTIYF
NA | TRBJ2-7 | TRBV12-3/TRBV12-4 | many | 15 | TGTGCCAGCAGGGGGGGCAACAGGGGAGTCTACGAGCAGTACTTC | CASRGGNRGVYEQYF
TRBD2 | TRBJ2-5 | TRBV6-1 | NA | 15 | TGTGCCAGCAGTACCACCGGCGGGGGTCGGGAGACCCAGTACTTC | CASSTTGGGRETQYF
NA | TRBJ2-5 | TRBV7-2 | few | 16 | TGTGCCAGCAGCTACTCGGAGTGGAGGGCTAAAGAGACCCAGTACTTC | CASSYSEWRAKETQYF
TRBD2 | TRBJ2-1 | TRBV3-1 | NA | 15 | TGTGCCAGCAGCCAAGGGGTAGCGGGAGGCGATGAGCAGTTCTTC | CASSQGVAGGDEQFF
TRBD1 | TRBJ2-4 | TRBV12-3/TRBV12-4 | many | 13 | TGTGCCAGCAGTTCCGGGACAGAAAACATTCAGTACTTC | CASSSGTENIQYF
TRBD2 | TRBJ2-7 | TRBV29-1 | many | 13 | TGCAGCGTTGCAGCGGGAGAACCCTACGAGCAGTACTTC | CSVAAGEPYEQYF
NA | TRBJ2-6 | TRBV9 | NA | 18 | TGTGCCAGCAGCCCCTTCGACAGGATCGGGACTGGGGCCAACGTCCTGACTTTC | CASSPFDRIGTGANVLTF
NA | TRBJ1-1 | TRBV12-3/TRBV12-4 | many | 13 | TGTGCCAGCAGTTTAGCAGGTGTCACTGAAGCTTTCTTT | CASSLAGVTEAFF
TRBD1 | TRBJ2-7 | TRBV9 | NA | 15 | TGTGCCAGCAGCCCCTTTGGGACAGGGGATTACGAGCAGTACTTC | CASSPFGTGDYEQYF
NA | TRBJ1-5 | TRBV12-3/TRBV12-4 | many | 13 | TGTGCCAGCAGCTTCCGGGAAAATCAGCCCCAGCATTTT | CASSFRENQPQHF
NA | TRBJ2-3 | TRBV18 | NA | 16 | TGTGCCAGCTCACCAACGACAGGCCCCGCAAGAGATACGCAGTATTTT | CASSPTTGPARDTQYF
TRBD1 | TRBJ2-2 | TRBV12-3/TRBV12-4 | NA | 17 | TGTGCCAGCAGTTCAGAAGACAGGGGGCGGAACACCGGGGAGCTGTTTTTT | CASSSEDRGRNTGELFF
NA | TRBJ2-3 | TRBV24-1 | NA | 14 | TGTGCCACCAGTCCGGGACGGAACACAGATACGCAGTATTTT | CATSPGRNTDTQYF
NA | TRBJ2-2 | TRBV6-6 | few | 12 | TGTGCCAGCAGGGTCGGAGCCGGGGAGCTGTTTTTT | CASRVGAGELFF
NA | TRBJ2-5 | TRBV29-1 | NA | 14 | TGCAGCGTTGGCCTCCTAGCTAGGCCAGAGACCCAGTACTTC | CSVGLLARPETQYF
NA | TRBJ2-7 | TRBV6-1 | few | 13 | TGTGCCAGCAGTGAAGGACTACGTTACGAGCAGTACTTC | CASSEGLRYEQYF
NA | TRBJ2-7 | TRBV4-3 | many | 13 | TGCGCCAGCAGCCAAGGCCGAACCTACGAGCAGTACTTC | CASSQGRTYEQYF
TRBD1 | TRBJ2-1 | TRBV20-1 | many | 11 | TGCAGTGCTGACAGGACAGGAAGCCGGTTCTTC | CSADRTGSRFF
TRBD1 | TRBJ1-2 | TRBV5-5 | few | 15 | TGTGCCAGCAGCTTGGGTGGGACAGATAACTATGGCTACACCTTC | CASSLGGTDNYGYTF
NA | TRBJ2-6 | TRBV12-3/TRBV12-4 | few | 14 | TGTGCCAGCACGACGAGCTCTGGGGCCAACGTCCTGACTTTC | CASTTSSGANVLTF
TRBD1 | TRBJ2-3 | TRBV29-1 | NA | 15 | TGCAGCGCGACAGCTGGGACAGGGGGTTCAGATACGCAGTATTTT | CSATAGTGGSDTQYF
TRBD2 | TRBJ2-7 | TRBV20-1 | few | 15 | TGCAGTGCTAGGGAACTAGCGAGGCTTACACAGGAGCAGTACTTC | CSARELARLTQEQYF
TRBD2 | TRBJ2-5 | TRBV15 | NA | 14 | TGTGCCACCAGCAGAGGGGCGGGGGAAGAGACCCAGTACTTC | CATSRGAGEETQYF